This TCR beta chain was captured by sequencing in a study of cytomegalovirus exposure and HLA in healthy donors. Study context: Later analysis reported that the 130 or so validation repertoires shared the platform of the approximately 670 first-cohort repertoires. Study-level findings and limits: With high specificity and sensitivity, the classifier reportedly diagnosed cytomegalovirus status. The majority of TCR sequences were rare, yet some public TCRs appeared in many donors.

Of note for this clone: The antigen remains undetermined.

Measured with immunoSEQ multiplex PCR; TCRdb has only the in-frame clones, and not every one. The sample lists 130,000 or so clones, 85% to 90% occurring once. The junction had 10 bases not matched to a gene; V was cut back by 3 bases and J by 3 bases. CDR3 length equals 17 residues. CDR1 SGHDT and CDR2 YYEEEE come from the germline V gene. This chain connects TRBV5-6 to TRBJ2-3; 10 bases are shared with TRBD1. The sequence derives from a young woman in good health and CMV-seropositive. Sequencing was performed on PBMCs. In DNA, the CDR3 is TGTGCCAGCAGCTCGGAGGCCGGGACAGGGGTGACAGATACGCAGTATTTT. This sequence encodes CASSSEAGTGVTDTQYF.